The rows below give T cell receptor beta chains drawn from one sample of a study of blood T cell repertoires in COVID-19. Assay used: immunoSEQ multiplex PCR; TCRdb lists only in-frame clones, some missing. The sample has tens of thousands of clones; approximately 84% are singletons. The sample comprised peripheral blood. The source is a man in his sixties or seventies with acute or convalescent COVID-19. CDR3s include the opening cysteine and the closing phenylalanine or tryptophan. The D gene is left open where the match is weak. The listing skips clone size in some rows; elsewhere it reads once, few, many or a size class.

TRBJ2-4,-,-,TRBV18,CASSDRVAKNIQYF,TGTGCCAGCTCCGACAGAGTAGCCAAAAACATTCAGTACTTC
TRBJ2-6,-,-,TRBV14,CASSQGTGPSTGVLTF,TGTGCCAGCAGCCAAGGAACAGGGCCTTCAACTGGCGTCCTGACTTTC
TRBJ1-2,-,-,TRBV5-1,CASSPGGLADGYTF,TGCGCCAGCAGCCCGGGGGGGCTCGCCGATGGCTACACCTTC
TRBJ1-1,-,TRBD1,TRBV15,CATSRGTGMNTEAFF,TGTGCCACCAGCAGGGGGACAGGGATGAACACTGAAGCTTTCTTT
TRBJ2-1,-,TRBD2,TRBV16,CASSQGPSGRLGYEQFF,TGTGCCAGCAGCCAAGGGCCTAGCGGGCGACTCGGGTATGAGCAGTTCTTC
TRBJ2-6,-,TRBD1,TRBV5-4,CASTPGTGPSPGGANVLTF,TGTGCCAGCACGCCCGGGACAGGGCCCTCCCCGGGGGGGGCCAACGTCCTGACTTTC
TRBJ1-1,-,-,TRBV23-1,CASSQSGQGPLSTEAFF,TGCGCCAGCAGTCAATCGGGCCAGGGGCCCTTGTCTACTGAAGCTTTCTTT
TRBJ2-3,-,-,TRBV9,CASSVAPGGDTQYF,TGTGCCAGCAGCGTAGCCCCAGGAGGGGATACGCAGTATTTT
TRBJ1-2,once,TRBD1,TRBV12-3/TRBV12-4,CASSPTGERGYTF,TGTGCCAGCAGTCCGACAGGGGAACGGGGCTACACCTTC
TRBJ1-3,-,TRBD1,TRBV5-1,CASSLEGQSSGNTIYF,TGCGCCAGCAGCTTGGAGGGACAGAGCTCTGGAAACACCATATATTTT
TRBJ1-2,-,-,TRBV2,CASAWARANYGYTF,TGTGCCAGCGCTTGGGCCCGAGCTAACTATGGCTACACCTTC
TRBJ1-3,-,-,TRBV19,CASSMEGTQFSGNTIYF,TGTGCCAGTAGTATGGAGGGTACGCAGTTCTCTGGAAACACCATATATTTT
TRBJ2-1,once,-,TRBV14,CASSQLSLAANEQFF,TGTGCCAGCAGCCAATTGTCACTAGCAGCCAATGAGCAGTTCTTC
TRBJ2-1,-,-,TRBV4-3,CASSQHGREDEQFF,TGCGCCAGCAGCCAACATGGCAGGGAGGATGAGCAGTTCTTC
TRBJ2-5,-,TRBD1,TRBV6-1,CASSETGGRETQYF,TGTGCCAGCAGTGAAACAGGGGGGCGGGAGACCCAGTACTTC
TRBJ2-5,-,TRBD1,TRBV7-7,CASSSGTGAGETQYF,TGTGCTAGCAGTTCCGGGACAGGGGCTGGCGAGACCCAGTACTTC
TRBJ2-7,-,TRBD1,TRBV6-2/TRBV6-3,CASSYRDRNYEQYF,TGTGCCAGCAGTTACAGGGACAGAAATTACGAGCAGTACTTC
TRBJ2-3,-,TRBD2,TRBV18,CASSPGLAEHTQYF,TGTGCCAGCTCACCAGGGCTAGCGGAACATACGCAGTATTTT
TRBJ1-1,-,TRBD1,TRBV19,CASSRDRRLTEAFF,TGTGCCTCCTCCCGGGACAGGAGACTCACTGAAGCTTTCTTT
TRBJ1-6,-,-,TRBV19,CASSMGGVRNSPLHF,TGTGCCAGTAGTATGGGGGGGGTTCGAAATTCACCCCTCCACTTT